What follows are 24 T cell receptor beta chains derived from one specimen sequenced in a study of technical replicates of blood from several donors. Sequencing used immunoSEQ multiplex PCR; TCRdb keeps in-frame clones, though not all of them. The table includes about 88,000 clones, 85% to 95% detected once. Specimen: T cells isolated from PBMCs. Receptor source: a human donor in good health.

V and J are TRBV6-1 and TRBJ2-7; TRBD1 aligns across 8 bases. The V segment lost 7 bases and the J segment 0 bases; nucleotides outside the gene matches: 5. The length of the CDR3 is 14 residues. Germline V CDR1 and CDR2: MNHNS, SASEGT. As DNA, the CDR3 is TGTGCCAGCAACGACAGGGGAATCTCCTACGAGCAGTACTTC. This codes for CASNDRGISYEQYF.

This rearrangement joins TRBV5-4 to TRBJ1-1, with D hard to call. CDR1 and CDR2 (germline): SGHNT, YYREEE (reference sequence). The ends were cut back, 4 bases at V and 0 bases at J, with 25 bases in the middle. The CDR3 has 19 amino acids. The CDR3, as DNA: TGTGCCAGCAGCGGCCGTGGGTCCGGCTTTGCCAGGATGAACACTGAAGCTTTCTTT. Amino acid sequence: CASSGRGSGFARMNTEAFF.

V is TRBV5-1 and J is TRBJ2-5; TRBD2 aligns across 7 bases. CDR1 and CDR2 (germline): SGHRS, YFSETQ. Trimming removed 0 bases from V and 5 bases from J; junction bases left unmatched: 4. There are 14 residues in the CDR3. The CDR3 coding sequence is TGCGCCAGCAGCTTGGGGGAGGGCCCGGAGACCCAGTACTTC. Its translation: CASSLGEGPETQYF.

The CDR3 loop is CASSIPGSTYEQYF. The DNA of the CDR3 is TGTGCCAGTAGTATCCCAGGTTCTACCTACGAGCAGTACTTC. The chain combines TRBV19 with TRBJ2-7; D is unresolved. The CDR3 runs 14 residues. Trimming stripped 3 bases from V and 2 bases from J, with 11 bases between. The germline CDR1 and CDR2 sequences are LNHDA and SQIVND (reference sequence).

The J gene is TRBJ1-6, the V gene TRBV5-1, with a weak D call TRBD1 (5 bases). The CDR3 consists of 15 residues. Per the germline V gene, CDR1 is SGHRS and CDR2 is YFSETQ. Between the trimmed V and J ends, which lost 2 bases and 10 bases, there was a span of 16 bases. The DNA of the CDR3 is TGCGCCAGCAGCTTTGAGGGGAGGGGATGGTCACCCCTCCACTTT. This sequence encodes CASSFEGRGWSPLHF.

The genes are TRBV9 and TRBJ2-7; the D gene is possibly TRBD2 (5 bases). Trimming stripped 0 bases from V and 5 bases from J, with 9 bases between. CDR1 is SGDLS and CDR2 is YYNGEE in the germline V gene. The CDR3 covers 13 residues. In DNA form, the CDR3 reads TGTGCCAGCAGCGTAGGGGTGGGAGACGAGCAGTACTTC. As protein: CASSVGVGDEQYF. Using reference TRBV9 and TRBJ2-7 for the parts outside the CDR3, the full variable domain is DSGVTQTPKHLITATGQRVTLRCSPRSGDLSVYWYQQSLDQGLQFLIQYYNGEERAKGNILERFSAQQFPDLHSELNLSSLELGDSALYFCASSVGVGDEQYFGPGTRLTVT.

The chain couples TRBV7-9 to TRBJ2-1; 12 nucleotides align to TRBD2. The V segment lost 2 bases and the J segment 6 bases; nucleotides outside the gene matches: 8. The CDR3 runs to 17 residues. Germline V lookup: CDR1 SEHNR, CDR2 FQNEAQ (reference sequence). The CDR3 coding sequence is TGTGCCAGCAGCTTAAGACTAGCGGGAGAAAGTCGCAATGAGCAGTTCTTC. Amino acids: CASSLRLAGESRNEQFF.

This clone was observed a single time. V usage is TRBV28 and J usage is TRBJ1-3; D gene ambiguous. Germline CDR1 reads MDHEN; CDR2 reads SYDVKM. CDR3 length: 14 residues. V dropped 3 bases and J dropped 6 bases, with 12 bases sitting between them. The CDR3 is CASSFDSSLNTIYF. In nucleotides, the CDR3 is TGTGCCAGCAGTTTTGATTCGAGTCTAAACACCATATATTTT.

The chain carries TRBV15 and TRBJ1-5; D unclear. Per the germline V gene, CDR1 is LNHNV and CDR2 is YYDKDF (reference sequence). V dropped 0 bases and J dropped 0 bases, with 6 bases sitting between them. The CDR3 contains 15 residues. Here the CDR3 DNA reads TGTGCCACCAGCAGAGAGGACTATAGCAATCAGCCCCAGCATTTT. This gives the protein CATSREDYSNQPQHF.

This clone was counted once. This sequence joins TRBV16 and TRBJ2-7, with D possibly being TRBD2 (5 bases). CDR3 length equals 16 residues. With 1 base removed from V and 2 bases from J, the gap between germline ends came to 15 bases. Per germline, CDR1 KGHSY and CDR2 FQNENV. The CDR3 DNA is TGTGCCAGCAGCCAATATTCCGGGATGCCCACCTACGAGCAGTACTTC. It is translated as CASSQYSGMPTYEQYF. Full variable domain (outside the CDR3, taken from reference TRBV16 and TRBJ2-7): GEEVAQTPKHLVRGEGQKAKLYCAPIKGHSYVFWYQQVLKNEFKFLISFQNENVFDETGMPKERFSAKCLPNSPCSLEIQATKLEDSAVYFCASSQYSGMPTYEQYFGPGTRLTVT.

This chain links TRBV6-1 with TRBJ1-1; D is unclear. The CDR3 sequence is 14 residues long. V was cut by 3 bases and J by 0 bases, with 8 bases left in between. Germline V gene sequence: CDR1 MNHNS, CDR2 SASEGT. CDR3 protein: CASSEIQMNTEAFF. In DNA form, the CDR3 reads TGTGCCAGCAGTGAGATACAGATGAACACTGAAGCTTTCTTT.

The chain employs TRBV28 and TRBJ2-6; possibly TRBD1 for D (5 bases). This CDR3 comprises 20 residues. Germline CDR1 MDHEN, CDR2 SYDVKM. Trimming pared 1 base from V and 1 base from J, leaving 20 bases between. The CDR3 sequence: CASSLFLSTEIPSGANVLTF. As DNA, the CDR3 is TGTGCCAGCAGTTTATTCCTTTCGACAGAAATACCATCTGGGGCCAACGTCCTGACTTTC.

CDR3 DNA sequence: TGTGCCAGCAGTTTTGCCGGGAGGATAGGGTACGAGCAGTACTTC. Amino acid sequence: CASSFAGRIGYEQYF. This chain connects TRBV28 to TRBJ2-7; 7 positions agree with TRBD2. The CDR3 sequence is 15 residues long. Trimming removed 3 bases from V and 4 bases from J; junction bases left unmatched: 9. Germline V gives CDR1 MDHEN, CDR2 SYDVKM.

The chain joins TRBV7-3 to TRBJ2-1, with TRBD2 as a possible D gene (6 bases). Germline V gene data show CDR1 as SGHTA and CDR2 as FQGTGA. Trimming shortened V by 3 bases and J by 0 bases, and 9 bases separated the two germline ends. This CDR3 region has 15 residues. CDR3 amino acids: CASSLEGTSYNEQFF. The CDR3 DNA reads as TGTGCCAGCAGCTTGGAGGGGACCTCCTACAATGAGCAGTTCTTC.

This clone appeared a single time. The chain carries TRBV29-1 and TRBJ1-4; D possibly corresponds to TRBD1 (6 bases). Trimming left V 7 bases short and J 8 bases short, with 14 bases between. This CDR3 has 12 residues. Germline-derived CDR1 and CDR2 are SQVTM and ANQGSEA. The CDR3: CSAGAIGEKLFF. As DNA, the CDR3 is TGCAGCGCAGGGGCCATCGGAGAAAAACTGTTTTTT. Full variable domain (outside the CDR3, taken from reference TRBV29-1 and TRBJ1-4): SAVISQKPSRDICQRGTSLTIQCQVDSQVTMMFWYRQQPGQSLTLIATANQGSEATYESGFVIDKFPISRPNLTFSTLTVSNMSPEDSSIYLCSAGAIGEKLFFGSGTQLSVL.

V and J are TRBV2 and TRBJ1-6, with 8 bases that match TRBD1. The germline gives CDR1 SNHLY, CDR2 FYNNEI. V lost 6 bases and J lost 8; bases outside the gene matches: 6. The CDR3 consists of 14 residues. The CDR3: CASRGQVRDSPLHF. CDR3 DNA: TGTGCCAGCAGGGGACAGGTTCGGGATTCACCCCTCCACTTT.

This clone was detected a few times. CDR3 region: CASSPYRGAADTQYF. The CDR3 DNA sequence: TGTGCCAGCAGTCCCTATCGGGGGGCCGCAGATACGCAGTATTTT. The V call is TRBV25-1, the J call TRBJ2-3, with D possibly TRBD2 on 7 matching bases. From germline, CDR1 is MGHDK and CDR2 SYGVNS. V was pared by 5 bases and J by 4 bases, with 16 bases between. CDR3 size: 15 residues.

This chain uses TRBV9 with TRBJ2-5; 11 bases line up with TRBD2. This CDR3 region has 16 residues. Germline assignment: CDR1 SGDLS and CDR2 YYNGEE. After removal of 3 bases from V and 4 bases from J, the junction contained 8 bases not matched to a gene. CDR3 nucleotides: TGTGCCAGCAGCGGGGGTCGGCTAGCGGGAGGAGAGACCCAGTACTTC. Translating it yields CASSGGRLAGGETQYF.

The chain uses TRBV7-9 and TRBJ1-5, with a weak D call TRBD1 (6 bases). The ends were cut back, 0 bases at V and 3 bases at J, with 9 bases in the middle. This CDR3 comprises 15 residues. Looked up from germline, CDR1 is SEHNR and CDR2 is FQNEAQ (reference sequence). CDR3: CASSLAGGTNQPQHF. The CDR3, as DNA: TGTGCCAGCAGCTTAGCAGGGGGTACCAATCAGCCCCAGCATTTT.

This CDR3 reads CASSSDRGQEAFF. The CDR3 DNA sequence: TGTGCCAGCAGTTCCGACAGGGGGCAAGAAGCTTTCTTT. The chain uses TRBV6-6 and TRBJ1-1, with 10 positions matching TRBD1. The CDR3 loop spans 13 amino acids. Germline CDR1 reads MNHNY; CDR2 reads SVGAGI (reference sequence). Trimming took 4 bases from V and 8 from J; bases not matched to a gene: 4.

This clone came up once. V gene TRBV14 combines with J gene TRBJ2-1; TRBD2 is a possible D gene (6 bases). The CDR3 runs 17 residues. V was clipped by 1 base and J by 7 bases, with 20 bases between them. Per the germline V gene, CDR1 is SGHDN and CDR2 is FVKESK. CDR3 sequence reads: CASSQALGRNGGNEQFF. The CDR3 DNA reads TGTGCCAGCAGCCAAGCCTTGGGACGGAATGGGGGGAATGAGCAGTTCTTC. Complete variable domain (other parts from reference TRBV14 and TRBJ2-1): EAGVTQFPSHSVIEKGQTVTLRCDPISGHDNLYWYRRVMGKEIKFLLHFVKESKQDESGMPNNRFLAERTGGTYSTLKVQPAELEDSGVYFCASSQALGRNGGNEQFFGPGTRLTVL.

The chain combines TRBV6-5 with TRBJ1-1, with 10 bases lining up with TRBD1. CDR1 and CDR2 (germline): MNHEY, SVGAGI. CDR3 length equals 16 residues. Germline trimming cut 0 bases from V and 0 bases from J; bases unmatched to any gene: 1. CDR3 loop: CASSYSGTGVNTEAFF. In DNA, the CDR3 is TGTGCCAGCAGTTACTCGGGGACAGGGGTGAACACTGAAGCTTTCTTT.

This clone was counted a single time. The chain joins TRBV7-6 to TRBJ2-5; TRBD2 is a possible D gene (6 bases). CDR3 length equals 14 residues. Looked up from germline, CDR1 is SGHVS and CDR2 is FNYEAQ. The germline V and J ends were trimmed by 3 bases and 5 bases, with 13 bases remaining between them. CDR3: CASSFTGSGETQYF. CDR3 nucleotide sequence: TGTGCCAGCAGCTTCACCGGGAGCGGCGAGACCCAGTACTTC.

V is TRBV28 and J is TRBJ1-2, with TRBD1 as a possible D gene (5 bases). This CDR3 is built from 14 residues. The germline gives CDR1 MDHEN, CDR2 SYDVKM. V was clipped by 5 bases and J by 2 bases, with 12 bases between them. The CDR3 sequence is CASSIQGLNYGYTF. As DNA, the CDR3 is TGTGCCAGCAGTATCCAGGGATTAAACTATGGCTACACCTTC.